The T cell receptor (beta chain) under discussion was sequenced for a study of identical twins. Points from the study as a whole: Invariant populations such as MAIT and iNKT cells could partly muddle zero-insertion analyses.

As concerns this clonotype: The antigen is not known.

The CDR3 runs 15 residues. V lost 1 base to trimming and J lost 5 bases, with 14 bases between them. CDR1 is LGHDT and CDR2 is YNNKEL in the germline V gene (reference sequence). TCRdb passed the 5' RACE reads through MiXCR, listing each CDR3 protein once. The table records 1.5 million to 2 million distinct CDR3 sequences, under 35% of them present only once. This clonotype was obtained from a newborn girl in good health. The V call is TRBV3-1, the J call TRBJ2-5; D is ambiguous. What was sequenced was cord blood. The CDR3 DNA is TGTGCCAGCAGCCAAGGGCCCGTTAAGGACGAGACCCAGTACTTC. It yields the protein CASSQGPVKDETQYF.